Listed here are 22 T cell receptor beta chains from one sample, sequenced in a study of glioma-infiltrating T cells. Amplification of TCR alpha and beta CDR3 regions from RNA used iRepertoire nested multiplex PCR. TCRdb called the multiplex PCR reads again in MiXCR, with one record for every CDR3 protein. This table holds around 190,000 distinct CDR3 sequences, around 42% found once. Sequenced: glioma tissue, nonneoplastic brain tissue, or PBMCs (not recorded which). Receptors originate from a human donor with low-grade glioma or glioblastoma, undergoing nonglioma brain surgery, or in good health (not recorded which).

The rearrangement uses TRBV7-9 and TRBJ2-3; D might be TRBD1 (5 bases). The CDR3 totals 13 residues. Germline loops: CDR1 SEHNR, CDR2 FQNEAQ (reference sequence). V dropped 7 bases and J dropped 13 bases, with 21 bases sitting between them. CDR3 amino acids: CASTPSGQETEYF. In DNA form, the CDR3 reads TGTGCCAGCACCCCCTCAGGGCAAGAGACGGAGTATTTT.

A few counts support this clonotype. The CDR3, as DNA: TGTGCCACCAGTGATTTCTACCCGGACAGGGGAACCGGGGAGCTGTTTTTT. Translated, it gives CATSDFYPDRGTGELFF. The chain joins TRBV24-1 to TRBJ2-2; 9 bases match TRBD1. Germline V lookup: CDR1 KGHDR, CDR2 SFDVKD. The CDR3 totals 17 residues. V lost 1 base and J lost 5; bases outside the gene matches: 7.

The sample holds many counts of this clonotype. CDR3 in amino acids: CSETDLKSYNEQFF. For the CDR3, the DNA is TGCAGTGAGACGGACTTGAAATCCTACAATGAGCAGTTCTTC. The chain is built from TRBV20-1 and TRBJ2-1, with a possible D match to TRBD2 (5 bases). CDR1 is DFQATT, CDR2 SNEGSKA, per germline (reference sequence). V was clipped by 7 bases and J by 1 base, with 14 bases between them. This CDR3 has 14 amino acids.

A note on this clonotype: A read error may be the cause here, since a much bigger clone is one base away. V and J are TRBV20-1 and TRBJ1-4; D call uncertain. This CDR3 spans 15 amino acids. The germline V gene has CDR1 DFQATT and CDR2 SNEGSKA (reference sequence). Trimming stripped 3 bases from V and 5 bases from J, with 16 bases between. CDR3 amino acids: CSASEVGHLNEKLFF. The CDR3 DNA reads TGCAGTGCTAGCGAAGTAGGCCATTTAAATGAAAAACTGTTTTTT.

The chain links TRBV6-6 to TRBJ1-2; D not resolved. Germline loops: CDR1 MNHNY, CDR2 SVGAGI (reference sequence). Between the trimmed V and J ends, which lost 8 bases and 2 bases, there was a span of 12 bases. The CDR3 is made up of 13 amino acids. The CDR3 protein is CASVYDTNYGYTF. The CDR3 coding sequence is TGTGCCAGCGTCTACGACACGAACTATGGCTACACCTTC.

Turning to this clonotype: One end of the junction is discordant with germline, which a read error may explain. The gene calls are TRBV15 and TRBJ1-2; D unclear. This CDR3 is built from 14 residues. Germline lookup yields CDR1 LNHNV and CDR2 YYDKDF (reference sequence). This CDR3 reads CATTHGLANYVYTF. The CDR3 region has the DNA TGTGCCACCACCCATGGCCTCGCTAACTATGTCTACACCTTC.

This clonotype was detected only a few times. The V gene is TRBV2, the J gene TRBJ2-1; 13 nucleotides agree with TRBD2. The CDR3 runs to 17 residues. The V gene's germline CDR1 is SNHLY and CDR2 FYNNEI. V trimming: 4 bases; J trimming: 1 base; junction bases outside the gene matches: 4. CDR3 loop: CASSGGLAGLSYNEQFF. The CDR3 DNA follows: TGTGCCAGCAGTGGGGGACTAGCGGGGTTATCCTACAATGAGCAGTTCTTC.

The chain recombines TRBV11-3 with TRBJ2-3; TRBD2 is a possible D gene (7 bases). This CDR3 has 14 amino acids. V lost 3 bases, J lost 4 bases, and 11 bases lay in between. In germline, CDR1 is SGHNT, CDR2 YENEEA. The CDR3: CASSLGGAADTQYF. DNA for the CDR3: TGTGCCAGCAGCTTGGGGGGGGCGGCAGATACGCAGTATTTT.

This clonotype was observed at least ten times. CDR3 DNA: TGTGCCACCAGTGATACCAGACACACAGATACGCAGTATTTT. Translating gives CATSDTRHTDTQYF. V gene TRBV24-1 combines with J gene TRBJ2-3; no clear D gene. This CDR3 spans 14 amino acids. The V end lost 3 bases, the J end lost 2 bases, and 8 bases lay between the germline ends. CDR1 KGHDR and CDR2 SFDVKD come from the germline V gene.

On this clonotype: A much larger clone lies one base from this, so it may be a read error. V usage is TRBV28 and J usage is TRBJ2-1; D uncertain. The germline V gene encodes CDR1 MDHEN and CDR2 SYDVKM. This CDR3 comprises 12 residues. CDR3 nucleotide sequence: TGTGCCAGCAGTTCCTACTACGATGAGCAGTTATTC. Translation gives CASSSYYDEQLF.

The V call is TRBV6-1, the J call TRBJ1-3; 7 bases match TRBD1. J gave up 1 base and V 11 bases, and 5 bases lay outside the gene matches. This CDR3 is built from 13 residues. The germline gives CDR1 MNHNS, CDR2 SASEGT. The CDR3 nucleotides read TGTGCCGCCACAGGGGTTTCTGGAAACACCATATATTTT. This encodes CAATGVSGNTIYF.

The chain recombines TRBV20-1 with TRBJ2-4; the match to TRBD2 covers 7 bases. The CDR3 has 17 residues. V trimming: 6 bases; J trimming: 1 base; junction bases outside the gene matches: 15. Germline V gene data show CDR1 as DFQATT and CDR2 as SNEGSKA (reference sequence). The CDR3 sequence: CSARAYREDMAKNIQYF. CDR3 DNA: TGCAGTGCCAGGGCGTATCGGGAGGATATGGCCAAAAACATTCAGTACTTC.

The sample holds one count of this clonotype. An end of the junction does not agree with germline; a read error may underlie this. This chain links TRBV2 with TRBJ1-1; no definite D call. The CDR3 has 15 residues. CDR1 is SNHLY, CDR2 FYNNEI, per germline. CDR3 region: CDSSVVRAENTEAFF. The CDR3 region has the DNA TGTGACAGCAGTGTAGTCAGAGCAGAAAACACTGAAGCTTTCTTT.

In the case of this clonotype: A much more abundant neighbour one base away suggests this may be a read error. The chain couples TRBV3-1 to TRBJ1-1; D not certain. Germline V gene sequence: CDR1 LGHDT, CDR2 YNNKEL (reference sequence). CDR3 size: 11 residues. The CDR3 spells CASSQAGEDFF. In nucleotides, the CDR3 is TGTGCCAGCAGCCAAGCCGGCGAAGATTTCTTT.

This clonotype was found a few times. V gene TRBV29-1 combines with J gene TRBJ2-7; TRBD1 agrees at 10 bases. Trimming at V came to 5 bases and at J to 4 bases, leaving 8 bases not matched to a gene. The CDR3 totals 14 residues. CDR1 and CDR2 (germline): SQVTM, ANQGSEA. The CDR3 reads CSVTGTGADYEQYF. CDR3 sequence (DNA): TGCAGCGTTACCGGGACAGGGGCGGATTACGAGCAGTACTTC.

In this sample, this clonotype turned up a few times. J is TRBJ1-6 and V is TRBV2, with 8 bases lining up with TRBD1. CDR3 length: 14 residues. The germline CDR1 and CDR2 sequences are SNHLY and FYNNEI. V lost 6 bases and J lost 7; bases outside the gene matches: 5. Written as DNA, the CDR3 is TGTGCCAGCAGGGAATGGACAGGGAATTCACCCCTCCACTTT. Amino acid sequence: CASREWTGNSPLHF.

The chain combines TRBV10-1 with TRBJ2-5; 10 bases map to TRBD1. With 0 bases clipped from V and 2 bases from J, the junction kept 3 bases outside the gene matches. The V gene's germline CDR1 is WNHNN and CDR2 SYGVQD (reference sequence). This CDR3 comprises 16 residues. CDR3 region: CASSESRTGGQETQYF. For the CDR3, the DNA is TGCGCCAGCAGTGAGTCCCGGACAGGGGGGCAAGAGACCCAGTACTTC.

There are a few counts of this clonotype. The CDR3 DNA reads as TGTGCCAGCTCATGGGGTCGGGAAGCCAAAAACATTCAGTACTTC. It yields the protein CASSWGREAKNIQYF. The chain joins TRBV18 to TRBJ2-4; D might be TRBD2 (5 bases). The CDR3 runs 15 residues. The germline CDR1 and CDR2 sequences are KGHSH and LQKENI. V lost 5 bases to trimming and J lost 0 bases, with 11 bases between them.

This clonotype was recorded a few times. The V gene is TRBV12-3 or TRBV12-4, the J gene TRBJ2-1; tentatively, D is TRBD1 (6 bases). V was shortened by 11 bases and J by 0 bases, with 20 bases between the two germline ends. The CDR3 has 16 residues. The CDR3 here is CASGLGGRLSYNEQFF. The CDR3 bases are TGTGCCTCTGGGCTAGGGGGACGGCTCTCCTACAATGAGCAGTTCTTC.

V is TRBV3-1 and J is TRBJ2-7; the match to TRBD2 covers 13 bases. After removal of 0 bases from V and 7 bases from J, the junction contained 9 bases not matched to a gene. Germline CDR1 is LGHDT and CDR2 is YNNKEL (reference sequence). There are 17 residues in the CDR3. Here the CDR3 reads CASSQEGLAGSSREQYF. DNA of the CDR3: TGTGCCAGCAGCCAAGAGGGACTAGCGGGAAGTTCCCGGGAGCAGTACTTC.

This rearrangement joins TRBV18 to TRBJ2-7; D gene ambiguous. The CDR3 loop spans 10 amino acids. Per the germline V gene, CDR1 is KGHSH and CDR2 is LQKENI. Trimming removed 8 bases at V and 7 bases at J, with 9 bases between. CDR3 nucleotides: TGTGCCAGCCGCTTTGGAGAGCAGTACTTC. This codes for CASRFGEQYF.

In regard to this clonotype: This may arise from a read error, as a much more abundant clone is one base away. The V gene is TRBV6-1, the J gene TRBJ1-3; a possible D gene is TRBD1 (5 bases). The germline V gene encodes CDR1 MNHNS and CDR2 SASEGT. The germline V and J ends were trimmed by 2 bases and 0 bases, with 14 bases remaining between them. The CDR3 has 17 amino acids. The CDR3: CASSEHLGAFSGNTIYF. Here the CDR3 DNA reads TGTGCCAGCAGTGAACACCTCGGGGCGTTCTCTGGAAACACCATATATTTT.